A single sample gave rise to the 6 T cell receptor beta chains below, sequenced in a study of T cell repertoires in cytomegalovirus infection. TCRdb reanalysed the reads using MiXCR and keeps one entry per CDR3 protein. In the table there are 250,000 to 300,000 distinct CDR3 sequences, about 17% of which are singletons. Sequences were obtained from CD8+ T cells from PBMCs. Source of these receptors: a human donor in good health (CMV status not recorded). Some clones in this sample may be carry-over from other donors' samples.

This clonotype was seen more than once but under ten times. The gene calls are TRBV29-1 and TRBJ2-7; weak D call: TRBD1 (6 bases). The CDR3 runs to 13 residues. Germline assignment: CDR1 SQVTM and CDR2 ANQGSEA. The V end lost 0 bases, the J end lost 4 bases, and 10 bases lay between the germline ends. Here the CDR3 reads CSVEDTGSYEQYF. The CDR3 DNA is TGCAGCGTTGAAGATACAGGGTCGTACGAGCAGTACTTC.

This clonotype occurred a few times. The chain employs TRBV29-1 and TRBJ2-3, with D tentatively TRBD1 (5 bases). V was shortened by 6 bases and J by 1 base, with 11 bases between the two germline ends. CDR1 is SQVTM, CDR2 ANQGSEA, per germline. The CDR3 extends over 13 amino acids. This CDR3 is CSVGQGRTDTQYF. As DNA, the CDR3 is TGCAGCGTGGGGCAGGGCCGCACAGATACGCAGTATTTT.

This clonotype was seen only a few times. The V and J genes are TRBV28 and TRBJ1-1; no reliable D call. Trimming removed 5 bases at V and 0 bases at J, with 7 bases between. The CDR3 loop spans 13 amino acids. CDR1 is MDHEN, CDR2 SYDVKM, per germline. CDR3 amino acids: CASSQTLNTEAFF. In nucleotides, the CDR3 is TGTGCCAGCAGTCAAACCTTGAACACTGAAGCTTTCTTT. Drawing the rest from reference TRBV28 and TRBJ1-1, the complete variable domain is DVKVTQSSRYLVKRTGEKVFLECVQDMDHENMFWYRQDPGLGLRLIYFSYDVKMKEKGDIPEGYSVSREKKERFSLILESASTNQTSMYLCASSQTLNTEAFFGQGTRLTVV.

The CDR3 DNA reads as TGTGCCAGCAGTGGTGGACAGGATTACCGCCTCGAGCAGTACTTC. It specifies CASSGGQDYRLEQYF. The chain is built from TRBV6-2 or TRBV6-3 and TRBJ2-7; 7 positions match TRBD1. Germline V lookup: CDR1 MNHEY, CDR2 SVGEGT. The CDR3 runs to 15 residues. V lost 5 bases and J lost 6; bases outside the gene matches: 13.

This clonotype has a handful of counts. V usage is TRBV29-1 and J usage is TRBJ2-5, with TRBD1 as a possible D gene (6 bases). The CDR3 loop spans 14 amino acids. Trimming took off 3 bases at V and 5 bases at J, with 16 bases between the two ends. Germline V gene data show CDR1 as SQVTM and CDR2 as ANQGSEA. CDR3 nucleotides: TGCAGCGTTGATCCCAGGGGAGTGCAGGAGACCCAGTACTTC. Translation: CSVDPRGVQETQYF. Looking up the rest from reference TRBV29-1 and TRBJ2-5 gives the full variable domain: SAVISQKPSRDICQRGTSLTIQCQVDSQVTMMFWYRQQPGQSLTLIATANQGSEATYESGFVIDKFPISRPNLTFSTLTVSNMSPEDSSIYLCSVDPRGVQETQYFGPGTRLLVL.

This clonotype was observed a few times. The chain recombines TRBV7-8 with TRBJ2-3; D is ambiguous. From germline, CDR1 is SGHVS and CDR2 FQNEAQ. This CDR3 is 15 amino acids long. The V end was cut by 0 bases, the J end by 5 bases, with 12 bases between. The DNA of the CDR3 is TGTGCCAGCAGCTTAGCAGGATTTCTTGAAGATACGCAGTATTTT. It codes for CASSLAGFLEDTQYF.